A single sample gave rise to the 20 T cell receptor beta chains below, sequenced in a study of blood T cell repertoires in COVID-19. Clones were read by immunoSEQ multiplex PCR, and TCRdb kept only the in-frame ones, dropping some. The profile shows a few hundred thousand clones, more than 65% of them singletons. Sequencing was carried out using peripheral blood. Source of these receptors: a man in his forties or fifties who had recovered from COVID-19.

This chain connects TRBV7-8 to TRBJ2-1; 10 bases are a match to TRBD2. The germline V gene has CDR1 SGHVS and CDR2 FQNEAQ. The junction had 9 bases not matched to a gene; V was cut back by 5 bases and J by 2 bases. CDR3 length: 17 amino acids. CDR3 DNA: TGTGCCAGCAGCCAAGCGGGAGCGGGGGGGCCCTACAATGAGCAGTTCTTC. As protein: CASSQAGAGGPYNEQFF.

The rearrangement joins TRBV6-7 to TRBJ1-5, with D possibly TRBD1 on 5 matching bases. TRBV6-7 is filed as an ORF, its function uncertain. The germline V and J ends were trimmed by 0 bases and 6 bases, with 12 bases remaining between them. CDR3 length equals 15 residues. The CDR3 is CASSYSRAYSQPQHF. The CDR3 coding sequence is TGTGCCAGCAGTTACTCCAGGGCTTATAGTCAGCCCCAGCATTTT.

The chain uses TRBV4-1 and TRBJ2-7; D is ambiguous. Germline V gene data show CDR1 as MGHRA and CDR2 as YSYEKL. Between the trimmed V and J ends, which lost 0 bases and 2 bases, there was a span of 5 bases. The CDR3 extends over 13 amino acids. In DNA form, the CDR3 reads TGCGCCAGCAGCCAAGAAATCACCTACGAGCAGTACTTC. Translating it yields CASSQEITYEQYF.

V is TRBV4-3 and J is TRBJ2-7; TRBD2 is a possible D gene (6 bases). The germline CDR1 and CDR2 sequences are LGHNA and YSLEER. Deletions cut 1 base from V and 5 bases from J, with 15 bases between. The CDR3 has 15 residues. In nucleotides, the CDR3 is TGCGCCAGCAGCCAAGGCTTGGAGGGGTTCGACGAGCAGTACTTC. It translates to CASSQGLEGFDEQYF.

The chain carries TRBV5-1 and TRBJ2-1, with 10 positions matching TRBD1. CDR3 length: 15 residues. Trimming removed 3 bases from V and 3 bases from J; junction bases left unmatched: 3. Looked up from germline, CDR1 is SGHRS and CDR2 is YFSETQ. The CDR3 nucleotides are TGCGCCAGCAGCTGGGGGGACAGGGGCTACAATGAGCAGTTCTTC. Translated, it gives CASSWGDRGYNEQFF.

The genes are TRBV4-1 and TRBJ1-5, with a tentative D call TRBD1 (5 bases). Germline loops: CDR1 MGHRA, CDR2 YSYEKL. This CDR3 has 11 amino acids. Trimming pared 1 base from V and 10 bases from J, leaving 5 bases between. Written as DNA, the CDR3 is TGCGCCAGCAGCCAAGGGGGCCCCCAGCATTTT. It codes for CASSQGGPQHF.

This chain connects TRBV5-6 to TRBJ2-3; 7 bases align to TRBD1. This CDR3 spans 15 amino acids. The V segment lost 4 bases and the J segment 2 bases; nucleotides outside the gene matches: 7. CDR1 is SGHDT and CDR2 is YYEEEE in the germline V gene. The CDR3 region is CASSRGQRYTDTQYF. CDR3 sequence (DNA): TGTGCCAGCAGCCGGGGACAGAGATACACAGATACGCAGTATTTT.

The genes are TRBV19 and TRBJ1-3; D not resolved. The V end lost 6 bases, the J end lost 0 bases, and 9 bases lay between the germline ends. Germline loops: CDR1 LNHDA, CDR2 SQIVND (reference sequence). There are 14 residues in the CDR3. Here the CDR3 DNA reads TGTGCCAGTAGCGACACCTCCTCTGGAAACACCATATATTTT. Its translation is CASSDTSSGNTIYF.

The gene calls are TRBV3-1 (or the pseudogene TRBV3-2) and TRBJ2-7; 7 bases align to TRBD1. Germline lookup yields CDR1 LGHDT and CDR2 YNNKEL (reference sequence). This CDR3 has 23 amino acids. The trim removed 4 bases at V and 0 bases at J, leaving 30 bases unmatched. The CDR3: CASSPPSNNRDSKHPSSSYEQYF. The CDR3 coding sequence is TGTGCCAGCAGCCCGCCATCTAATAACCGGGACAGTAAACACCCTTCGAGCTCCTACGAGCAGTACTTC.

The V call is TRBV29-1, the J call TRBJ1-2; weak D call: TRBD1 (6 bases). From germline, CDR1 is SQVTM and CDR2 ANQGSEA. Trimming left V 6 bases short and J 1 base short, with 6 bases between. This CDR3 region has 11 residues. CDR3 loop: CSVDSNYGYTF. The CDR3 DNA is TGCAGCGTGGACAGTAACTATGGCTACACCTTC.

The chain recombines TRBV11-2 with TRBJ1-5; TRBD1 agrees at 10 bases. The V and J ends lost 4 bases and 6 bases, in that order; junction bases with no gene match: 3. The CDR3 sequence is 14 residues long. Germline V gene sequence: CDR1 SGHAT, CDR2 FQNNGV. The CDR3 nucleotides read TGTGCCAGCAGCTGGGACAGGGGCGGTCAGCCCCAGCATTTT. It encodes CASSWDRGGQPQHF.

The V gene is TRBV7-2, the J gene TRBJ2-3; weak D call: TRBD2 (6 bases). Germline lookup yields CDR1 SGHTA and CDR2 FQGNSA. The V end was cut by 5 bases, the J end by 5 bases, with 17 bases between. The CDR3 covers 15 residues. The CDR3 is CASSPWGMGGDTQYF. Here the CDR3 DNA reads TGTGCCAGCAGCCCCTGGGGAATGGGGGGAGATACGCAGTATTTT.

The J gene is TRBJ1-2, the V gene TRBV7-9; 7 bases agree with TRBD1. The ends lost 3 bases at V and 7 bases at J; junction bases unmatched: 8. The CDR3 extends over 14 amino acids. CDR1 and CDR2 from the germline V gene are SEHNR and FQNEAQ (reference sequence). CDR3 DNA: TGTGCCAGCAGCTTGACAGGGCTCTCTGGTGGCTACACCTTC. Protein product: CASSLTGLSGGYTF.

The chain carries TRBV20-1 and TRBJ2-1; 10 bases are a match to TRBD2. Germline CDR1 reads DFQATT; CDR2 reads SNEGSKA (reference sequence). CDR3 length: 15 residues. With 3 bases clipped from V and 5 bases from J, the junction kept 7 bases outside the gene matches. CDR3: CSASGPGLANNEQFF. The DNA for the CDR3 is TGCAGTGCTAGTGGTCCGGGACTAGCGAACAATGAGCAGTTCTTC.

The CDR3 bases are TGTGCCAGCTCCCCGGGACAGGGGGTTTTGTACCAAGAGACCCAGTACTTC. This translates into CASSPGQGVLYQETQYF. The chain employs TRBV18 and TRBJ2-5; 11 bases align to TRBD1. Germline values: CDR1 KGHSH, CDR2 LQKENI. The trim removed 6 bases at V and 0 bases at J, leaving 9 bases unmatched. The CDR3 totals 17 residues.

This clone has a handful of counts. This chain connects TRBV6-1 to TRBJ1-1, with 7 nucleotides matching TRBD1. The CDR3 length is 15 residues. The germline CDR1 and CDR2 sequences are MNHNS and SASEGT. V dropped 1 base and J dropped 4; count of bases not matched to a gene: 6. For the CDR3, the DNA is TGTGCCAGCAGTGAAGGATCAGGGGGGATCACTGAAGCTTTCTTT. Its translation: CASSEGSGGITEAFF.

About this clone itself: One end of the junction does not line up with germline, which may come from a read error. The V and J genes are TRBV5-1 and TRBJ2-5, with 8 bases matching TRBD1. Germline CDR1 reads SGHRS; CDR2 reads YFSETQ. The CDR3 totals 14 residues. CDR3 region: CASSLGQARETQYF. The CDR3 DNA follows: TGCGCCAGCAGTTTGGGACAGGCACGGGAGACCCAGTACTTC.

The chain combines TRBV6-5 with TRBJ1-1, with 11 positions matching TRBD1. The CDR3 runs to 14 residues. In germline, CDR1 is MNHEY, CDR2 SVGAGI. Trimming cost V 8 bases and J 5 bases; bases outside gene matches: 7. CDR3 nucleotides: TGTGCCAGCGCGGGACAGGGGGGAAGGACTGAAGCTTTCTTT. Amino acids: CASAGQGGRTEAFF.

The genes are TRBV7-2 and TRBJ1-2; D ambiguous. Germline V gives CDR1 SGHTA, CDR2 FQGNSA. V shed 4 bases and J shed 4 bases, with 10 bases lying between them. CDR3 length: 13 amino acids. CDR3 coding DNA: TGTGCCAGCAGCTCGGTACGGTCCTATGGCTACACCTTC. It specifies CASSSVRSYGYTF. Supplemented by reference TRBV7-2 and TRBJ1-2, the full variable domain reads GAGVSQSPSNKVTEKGKDVELRCDPISGHTALYWYRQSLGQGLEFLIYFQGNSAPDKSGLPSDRFSAERTGGSVSTLTIQRTQQEDSAVYLCASSSVRSYGYTFGSGTRLTVV.

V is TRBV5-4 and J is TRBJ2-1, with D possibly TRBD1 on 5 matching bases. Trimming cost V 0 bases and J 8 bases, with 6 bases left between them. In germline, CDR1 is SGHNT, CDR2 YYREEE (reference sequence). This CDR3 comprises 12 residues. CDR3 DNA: TGTGCCAGCAGCTTGGGGGGCTATGAGCAGTTCTTC. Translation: CASSLGGYEQFF. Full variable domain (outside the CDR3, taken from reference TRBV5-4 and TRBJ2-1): ETGVTQSPTHLIKTRGQQVTLRCSSQSGHNTVSWYQQALGQGPQFIFQYYREEENGRGNFPPRFSGLQFPNYSSELNVNALELDDSALYLCASSLGGYEQFFGPGTRLTVL.